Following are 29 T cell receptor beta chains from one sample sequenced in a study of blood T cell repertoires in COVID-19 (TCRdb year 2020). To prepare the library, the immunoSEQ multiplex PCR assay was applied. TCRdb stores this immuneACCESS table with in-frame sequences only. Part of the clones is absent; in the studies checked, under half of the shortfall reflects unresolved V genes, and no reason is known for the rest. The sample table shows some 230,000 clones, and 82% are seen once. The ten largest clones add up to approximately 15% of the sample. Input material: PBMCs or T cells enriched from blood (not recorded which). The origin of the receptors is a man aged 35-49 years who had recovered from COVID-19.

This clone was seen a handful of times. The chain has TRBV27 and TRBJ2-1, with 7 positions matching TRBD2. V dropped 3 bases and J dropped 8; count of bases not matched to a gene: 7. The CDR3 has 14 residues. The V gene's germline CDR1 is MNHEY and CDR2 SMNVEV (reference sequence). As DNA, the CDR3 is TGTGCCAGCAGTTTTTCAGCGGGATACGATGAGCAGTTCTTC. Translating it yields CASSFSAGYDEQFF.

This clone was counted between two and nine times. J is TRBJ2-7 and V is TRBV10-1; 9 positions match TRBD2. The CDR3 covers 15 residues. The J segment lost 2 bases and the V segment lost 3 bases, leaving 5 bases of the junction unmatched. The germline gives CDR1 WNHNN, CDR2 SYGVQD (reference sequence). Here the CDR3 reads CASSENSGGPYEQYF. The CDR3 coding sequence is TGCGCCAGCAGTGAAAATAGCGGGGGCCCCTACGAGCAGTACTTC.

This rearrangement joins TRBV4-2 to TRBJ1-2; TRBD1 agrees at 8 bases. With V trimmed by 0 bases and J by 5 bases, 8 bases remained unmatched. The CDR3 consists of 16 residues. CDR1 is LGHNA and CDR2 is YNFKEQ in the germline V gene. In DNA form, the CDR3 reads TGTGCCAGCAGCCAAGAAAGTAACAGGGGGTCGTATGGCTACACCTTC. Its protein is CASSQESNRGSYGYTF.

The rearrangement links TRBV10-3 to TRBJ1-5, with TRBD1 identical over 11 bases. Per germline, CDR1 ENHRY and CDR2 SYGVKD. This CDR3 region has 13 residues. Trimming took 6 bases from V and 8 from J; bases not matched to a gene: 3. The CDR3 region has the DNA TGTGCCATCAGGGGACAGGGGGATGAGCCCCAGCATTTT. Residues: CAIRGQGDEPQHF.

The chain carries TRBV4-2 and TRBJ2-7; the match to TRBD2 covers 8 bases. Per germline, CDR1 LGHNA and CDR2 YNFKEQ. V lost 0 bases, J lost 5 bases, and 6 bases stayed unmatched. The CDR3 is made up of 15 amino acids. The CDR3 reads CASSQDWTSYDEQYF. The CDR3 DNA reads TGTGCCAGCAGCCAAGATTGGACTAGCTATGACGAGCAGTACTTC.

CDR3 in amino acids: CASSAHREREAFF. For the CDR3, the DNA is TGTGCCAGCAGCGCGCACAGGGAACGTGAAGCTTTCTTT. The V gene is TRBV7-2, the J gene TRBJ1-1; a possible D gene is TRBD1 (6 bases). This CDR3 has 13 amino acids. V was shortened by 5 bases and J by 7 bases, with 14 bases between the two germline ends. The germline CDR1 and CDR2 sequences are SGHTA and FQGNSA.

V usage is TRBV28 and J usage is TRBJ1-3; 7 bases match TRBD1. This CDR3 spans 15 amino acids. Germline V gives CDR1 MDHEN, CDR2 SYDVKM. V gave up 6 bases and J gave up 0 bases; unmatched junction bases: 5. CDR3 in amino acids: CASSTGQTSGNTIYF. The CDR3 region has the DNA TGTGCCAGCAGCACGGGACAGACCTCTGGAAACACCATATATTTT.

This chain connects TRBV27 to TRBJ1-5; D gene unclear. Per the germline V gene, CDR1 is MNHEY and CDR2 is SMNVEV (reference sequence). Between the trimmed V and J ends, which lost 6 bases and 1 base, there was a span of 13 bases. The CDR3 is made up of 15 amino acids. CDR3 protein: CASSPGGESNQPQHF. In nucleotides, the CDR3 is TGTGCCAGCAGCCCTGGTGGGGAGAGCAATCAGCCCCAGCATTTT.

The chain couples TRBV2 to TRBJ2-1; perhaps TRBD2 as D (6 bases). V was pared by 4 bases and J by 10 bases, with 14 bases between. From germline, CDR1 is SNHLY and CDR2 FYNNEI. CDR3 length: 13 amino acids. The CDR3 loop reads CASSVIAEGEQFF. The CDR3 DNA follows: TGTGCCAGCAGTGTAATAGCGGAGGGGGAGCAGTTCTTC.

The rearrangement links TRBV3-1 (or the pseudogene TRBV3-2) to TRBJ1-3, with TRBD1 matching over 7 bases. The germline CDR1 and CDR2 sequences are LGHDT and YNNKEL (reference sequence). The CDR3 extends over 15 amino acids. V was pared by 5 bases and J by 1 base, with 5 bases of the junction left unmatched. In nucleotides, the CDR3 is TGTGCCAGCAGCTTAGGACAGGTTTCTGGAAACACCATATATTTT. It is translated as CASSLGQVSGNTIYF.

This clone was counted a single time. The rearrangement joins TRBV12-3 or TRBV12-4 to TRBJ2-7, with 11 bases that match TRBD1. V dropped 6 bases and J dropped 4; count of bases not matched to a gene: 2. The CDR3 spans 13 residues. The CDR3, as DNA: TGTGCCAGCAGGGGACAGGGGGGATACGAGCAGTACTTC. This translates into CASRGQGGYEQYF.

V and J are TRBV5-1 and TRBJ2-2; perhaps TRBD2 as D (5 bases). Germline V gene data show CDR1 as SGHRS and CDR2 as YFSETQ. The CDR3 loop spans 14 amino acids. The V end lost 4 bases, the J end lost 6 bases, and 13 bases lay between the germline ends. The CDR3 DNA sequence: TGCGCCAGCAGCCCGCTCGTCGGGGCCGGGGAGCTGTTTTTT. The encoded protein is CASSPLVGAGELFF.

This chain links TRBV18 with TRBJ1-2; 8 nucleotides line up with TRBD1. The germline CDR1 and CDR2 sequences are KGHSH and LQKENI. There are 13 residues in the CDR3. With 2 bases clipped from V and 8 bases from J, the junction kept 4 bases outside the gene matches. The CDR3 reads CASSPNRGEGYTF. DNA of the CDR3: TGTGCCAGCTCACCAAACAGGGGGGAAGGCTACACCTTC.

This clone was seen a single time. This CDR3 reads CASSLGASTEAFF. The CDR3 DNA reads as TGTGCCAGCAGCTTAGGGGCGAGTACTGAAGCTTTCTTT. The chain combines TRBV7-8 with TRBJ1-1, with unresolved D. The CDR3 is made up of 13 amino acids. The V gene's germline CDR1 is SGHVS and CDR2 FQNEAQ. V lost 1 base to trimming and J lost 5 bases, with 8 bases between them.

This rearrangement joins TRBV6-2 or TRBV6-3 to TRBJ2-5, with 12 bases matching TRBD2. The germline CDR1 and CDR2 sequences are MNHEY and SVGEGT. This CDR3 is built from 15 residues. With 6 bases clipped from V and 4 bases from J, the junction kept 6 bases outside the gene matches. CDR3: CASSPGLAGSETQYF. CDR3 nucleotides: TGTGCCAGCAGCCCTGGACTAGCGGGGTCAGAGACCCAGTACTTC.

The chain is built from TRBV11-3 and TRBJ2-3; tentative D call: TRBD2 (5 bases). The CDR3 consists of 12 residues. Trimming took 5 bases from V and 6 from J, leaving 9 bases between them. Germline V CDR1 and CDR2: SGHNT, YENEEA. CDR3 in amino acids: CASSKRRDTQYF. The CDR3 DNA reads TGTGCCAGCAGCAAACGGAGGGATACGCAGTATTTT.

CDR3 coding DNA: TGTGCCAGCAGGCGGGGGAGCTCCTATAATTCACCCCTCCACTTT. This translates into CASRRGSSYNSPLHF. This chain connects TRBV28 to TRBJ1-6, with a possible D match to TRBD1 (5 bases). Trimming left V 6 bases short and J 0 bases short, with 9 bases between. The CDR3 sequence is 15 residues long. Germline V lookup: CDR1 MDHEN, CDR2 SYDVKM.

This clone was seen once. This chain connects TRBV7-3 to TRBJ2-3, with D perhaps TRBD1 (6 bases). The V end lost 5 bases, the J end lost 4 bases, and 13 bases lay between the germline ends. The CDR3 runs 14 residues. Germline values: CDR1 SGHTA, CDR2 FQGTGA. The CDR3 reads CASSPPNRADTQYF. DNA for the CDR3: TGTGCCAGCAGCCCACCCAACAGGGCAGATACGCAGTATTTT.

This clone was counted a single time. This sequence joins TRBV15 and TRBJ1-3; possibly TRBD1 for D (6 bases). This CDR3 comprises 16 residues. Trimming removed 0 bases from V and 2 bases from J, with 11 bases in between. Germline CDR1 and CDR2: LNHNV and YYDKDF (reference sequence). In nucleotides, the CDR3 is TGTGCCACCAGCAGAGACAGGGGCAGGACTGGAAACACCATATATTTT. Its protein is CATSRDRGRTGNTIYF.

For the CDR3, the DNA is TGTGCCAGCAGTCCGTGGACAGGTCAAGTCGGGCAGCCCCAGCATTTT. This translates into CASSPWTGQVGQPQHF. The chain uses TRBV28 and TRBJ1-5; 7 bases are a match to TRBD1. CDR3 length: 16 amino acids. Germline loops: CDR1 MDHEN, CDR2 SYDVKM. Germline trimming cut 5 bases from V and 7 bases from J; bases unmatched to any gene: 14. Combining the CDR3 with reference TRBV28 and TRBJ1-5 gives the whole variable domain DVKVTQSSRYLVKRTGEKVFLECVQDMDHENMFWYRQDPGLGLRLIYFSYDVKMKEKGDIPEGYSVSREKKERFSLILESASTNQTSMYLCASSPWTGQVGQPQHFGDGTRLSIL.

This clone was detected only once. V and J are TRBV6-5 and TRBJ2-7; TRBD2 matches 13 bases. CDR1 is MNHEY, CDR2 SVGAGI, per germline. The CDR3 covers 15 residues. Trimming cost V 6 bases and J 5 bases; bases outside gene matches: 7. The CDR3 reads CASSAGLAGVNEQYF. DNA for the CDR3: TGTGCCAGCAGCGCCGGACTAGCGGGAGTCAACGAGCAGTACTTC.

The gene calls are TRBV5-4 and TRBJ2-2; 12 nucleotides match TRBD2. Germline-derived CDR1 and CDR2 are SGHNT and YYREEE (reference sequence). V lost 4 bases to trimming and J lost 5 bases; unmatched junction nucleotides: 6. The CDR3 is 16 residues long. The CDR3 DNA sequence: TGTGCCAGCAGCGCGACCGGGACTAGCGGGACCGGGGAGCTGTTTTTT. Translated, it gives CASSATGTSGTGELFF.

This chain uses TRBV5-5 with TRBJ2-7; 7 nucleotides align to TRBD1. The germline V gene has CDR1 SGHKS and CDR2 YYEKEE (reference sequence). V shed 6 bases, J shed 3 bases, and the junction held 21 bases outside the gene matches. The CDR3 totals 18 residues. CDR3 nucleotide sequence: TGTGCCAGCACCATTGGCCCTCACAGGGGACCTACTCTCTACGAGCAGTACTTC. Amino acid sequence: CASTIGPHRGPTLYEQYF.

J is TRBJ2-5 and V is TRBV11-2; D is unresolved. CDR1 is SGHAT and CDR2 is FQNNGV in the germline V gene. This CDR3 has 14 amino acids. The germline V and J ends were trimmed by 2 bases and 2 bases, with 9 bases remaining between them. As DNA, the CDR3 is TGTGCCAGCAGCTTAAACAGAGATCAAGAGACCCAGTACTTC. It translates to CASSLNRDQETQYF.

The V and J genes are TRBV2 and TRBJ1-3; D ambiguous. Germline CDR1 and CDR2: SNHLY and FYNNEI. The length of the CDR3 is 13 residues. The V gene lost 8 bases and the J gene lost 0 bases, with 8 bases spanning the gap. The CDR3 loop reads CASLYYSGNTIYF. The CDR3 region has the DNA TGTGCCAGCCTGTACTACTCTGGAAACACCATATATTTT. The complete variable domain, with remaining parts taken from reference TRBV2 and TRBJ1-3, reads EPEVTQTPSHQVTQMGQEVILRCVPISNHLYFYWYRQILGQKVEFLVSFYNNEISEKSEIFDDQFSVERPDGSNFTLKIRSTKLEDSAMYFCASLYYSGNTIYFGEGSWLTVV.

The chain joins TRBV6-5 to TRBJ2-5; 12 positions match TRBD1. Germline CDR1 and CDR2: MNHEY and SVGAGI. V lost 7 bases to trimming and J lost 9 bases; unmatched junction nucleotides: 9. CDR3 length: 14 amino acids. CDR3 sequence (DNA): TGTGCCAGCAATGCTCCCGGGACAGGGGGCGCCCAGTACTTC. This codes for CASNAPGTGGAQYF.

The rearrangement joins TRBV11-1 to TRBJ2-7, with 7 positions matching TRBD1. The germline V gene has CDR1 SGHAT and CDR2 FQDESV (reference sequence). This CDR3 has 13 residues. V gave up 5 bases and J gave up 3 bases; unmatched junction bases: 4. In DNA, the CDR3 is TGTGCCAGCAGCAAGAACAGGGGCTACGAGCAGTACTTC. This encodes CASSKNRGYEQYF.

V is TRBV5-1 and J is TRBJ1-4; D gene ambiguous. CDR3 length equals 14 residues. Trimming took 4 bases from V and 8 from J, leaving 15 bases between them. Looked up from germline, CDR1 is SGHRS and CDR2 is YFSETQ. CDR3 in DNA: TGCGCCAGCAGCCTGAACGCCGGGGTCGAAAAACTGTTTTTT. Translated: CASSLNAGVEKLFF.

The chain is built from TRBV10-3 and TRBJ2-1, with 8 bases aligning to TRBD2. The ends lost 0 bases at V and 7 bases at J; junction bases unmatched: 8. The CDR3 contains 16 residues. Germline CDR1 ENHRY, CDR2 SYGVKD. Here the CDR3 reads CAISESGGGLGNEQFF. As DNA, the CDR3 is TGTGCCATCAGTGAGTCGGGTGGGGGACTAGGAAATGAGCAGTTCTTC.